These 18 T cell receptor beta chains were sequenced from one sample in a study of T cell clonotyping in hematopoietic cell transplantation. This table comes from immunoSEQ multiplex PCR, and its TCRdb copy is limited to in-frame clones, with some not included. This sample has 45,000 or so clones; approximately 78% occur once, and the top ten carry about 5.3%. Time point meaning: recipient sample about 28 days before transplant, after cytoreduction. The sample was peripheral blood mononuclear cells, taken before stem cell transplant. The source is a man between 60 and 75 years old with myelodysplastic syndrome. Some clones in this sample may be carry-over from other donors' samples.

The gene calls are TRBV9 and TRBJ2-1; D gene unclear. Germline V CDR1 and CDR2: SGDLS, YYNGEE. V dropped 3 bases and J dropped 9 bases, with 16 bases sitting between them. The CDR3 covers 14 residues. CDR3 nucleotides: TGTGCCAGCAGCGCCTCCCCGGGCCCGGGTGAGCAGTTCTTC. This gives the protein CASSASPGPGEQFF.

This chain joins TRBV4-1 and TRBJ2-7; D is uncertain. Trimming left V 0 bases short and J 4 bases short, with 10 bases between. Germline assignment: CDR1 MGHRA and CDR2 YSYEKL. This CDR3 is built from 14 residues. This CDR3 is CASSQEPQKYEQYF. CDR3 nucleotides: TGCGCCAGCAGCCAAGAACCACAGAAGTACGAGCAGTACTTC.

The chain couples TRBV5-1 to TRBJ1-5, with 7 bases identical to TRBD1. The trim removed 4 bases at V and 2 bases at J, leaving 12 bases unmatched. CDR3 length equals 17 residues. Germline CDR1 SGHRS, CDR2 YFSETQ. The CDR3 protein is CASSAGTASSGNQPQHF. The DNA of the CDR3 is TGCGCCAGCAGCGCCGGGACAGCTTCTAGTGGCAATCAGCCCCAGCATTTT.

This clone was seen only once. This rearrangement joins TRBV6-6 to TRBJ2-1; D is perhaps TRBD1 (6 bases). Trimming stripped 2 bases from V and 7 bases from J, with 6 bases between. The CDR3 totals 12 residues. Per the germline V gene, CDR1 is MNHNY and CDR2 is SVGAGI (reference sequence). In nucleotides, the CDR3 is TGTGCCAGCAGTTACCAGGGGAATGAGCAGTTCTTC. Its translation: CASSYQGNEQFF.

There are a few counts of this clone. The chain is built from TRBV7-2 and TRBJ1-5; no clear D. Germline CDR1 reads SGHTA; CDR2 reads FQGNSA. The CDR3 loop spans 15 amino acids. V was shortened by 4 bases and J by 4 bases, with 14 bases between the two germline ends. CDR3 amino acids: CASSYSWTQNQPQHF. The CDR3 DNA follows: TGTGCCAGCAGCTACTCCTGGACTCAGAATCAGCCCCAGCATTTT.

V and J are TRBV4-3 and TRBJ2-3; D possibly corresponds to TRBD2 (6 bases). Germline CDR1 and CDR2: LGHNA and YSLEER. The germline V and J ends were trimmed by 0 bases and 4 bases, with 20 bases remaining between them. The CDR3 sequence is 18 residues long. CDR3 region: CASSQENLEGKGSDTQYF. CDR3 coding DNA: TGCGCCAGCAGCCAAGAAAATTTGGAGGGGAAAGGATCAGATACGCAGTATTTT.

This clone turned up a few times. The rearrangement links TRBV6-5 to TRBJ1-3; TRBD1 agrees at 7 bases. The V gene end was trimmed by 2 bases and the J gene end by 8 bases; junction bases not matched to a gene: 6. Germline V CDR1 and CDR2: MNHEY, SVGAGI. This CDR3 is 14 amino acids long. The CDR3 DNA follows: TGTGCCAGCAGTTACCGGGACAGACGGGACACCATATATTTT. Translating gives CASSYRDRRDTIYF.

On this clone itself: This CDR3 is also generated by other DNA sequences in the sample. The rearrangement links TRBV4-3 to TRBJ2-3; D may be TRBD2 (5 bases). CDR1 and CDR2 (germline): LGHNA, YSLEER. The CDR3 has 16 amino acids. With 0 bases removed from V and 1 base from J, the gap between germline ends came to 11 bases. This chain's CDR3 is CASSQDLAGGTDTQYF. CDR3 bases: TGCGCCAGCAGCCAAGATCTTGCGGGTGGCACAGATACGCAGTATTTT.

The chain joins TRBV30 to TRBJ1-1; D gene uncertain. V was cut by 0 bases and J by 0 bases, with 8 bases left in between. Germline assignment: CDR1 GTSNPN and CDR2 SVGIG (reference sequence). This CDR3 comprises 14 residues. CDR3 sequence reads: CAWSVFPMNTEAFF. In nucleotides, the CDR3 is TGTGCCTGGAGTGTATTTCCAATGAACACTGAAGCTTTCTTT. The full variable domain, in which reference TRBV30 and TRBJ1-1 provide the parts outside the CDR3, is SQTIHQWPATLVQPVGSPLSLECTVEGTSNPNLYWYRQAAGRGLQLLFYSVGIGQISSEVPQNLSASRPQDRQFILSSKKLLLSDSGFYLCAWSVFPMNTEAFFGQGTRLTVV.

V is TRBV28 and J is TRBJ2-4, with D unresolved. Germline loops: CDR1 MDHEN, CDR2 SYDVKM. The CDR3 covers 15 residues. The ends were cut back, 5 bases at V and 0 bases at J, with 11 bases in the middle. Written as DNA, the CDR3 is TGTGCCAGCAGTCAACTCTGGGTAGCCAAAAACATTCAGTACTTC. Amino acid sequence: CASSQLWVAKNIQYF. The full variable domain, completed using reference TRBV28 and TRBJ2-4, is DVKVTQSSRYLVKRTGEKVFLECVQDMDHENMFWYRQDPGLGLRLIYFSYDVKMKEKGDIPEGYSVSREKKERFSLILESASTNQTSMYLCASSQLWVAKNIQYFGAGTRLSVL.

The chain carries TRBV6-5 and TRBJ1-1; TRBD1 aligns across 8 bases. The CDR3 runs to 16 residues. Germline lookup yields CDR1 MNHEY and CDR2 SVGAGI. The J segment lost 3 bases and the V segment lost 3 bases, leaving 9 bases of the junction unmatched. CDR3 nucleotide sequence: TGTGCCAGCAGTTATCGGGAGACAGGGGAGGACACTGAAGCTTTCTTT. Amino acids: CASSYRETGEDTEAFF.

V usage is TRBV10-2 and J usage is TRBJ1-6, with TRBD1 identical over 9 bases. With V trimmed by 7 bases and J by 10 bases, 8 bases remained unmatched. This CDR3 contains 14 residues. CDR1 and CDR2 (germline): WSHSY, SAAADI. CDR3 residues: CASTLQGAESPLHF. As DNA, the CDR3 is TGCGCCAGCACCTTACAGGGGGCTGAATCACCCCTCCACTTT.

The rearrangement links TRBV11-2 to TRBJ2-3; TRBD2 agrees at 7 bases. The germline V gene has CDR1 SGHAT and CDR2 FQNNGV. J lost 7 bases, V lost 1 base, and 8 bases had no gene match. The CDR3 is 15 residues long. CDR3 sequence reads: CASSLAGGSKYTQYF. The CDR3 DNA sequence: TGTGCCAGCAGCTTAGCGGGGGGATCTAAGTATACGCAGTATTTT.

The CDR3 nucleotides read TGTGCCAGCAGCGTGGGACAGGGTAGAATGGGCTACACCTTC. Protein: CASSVGQGRMGYTF. The chain uses TRBV9 and TRBJ1-2, with 9 positions matching TRBD1. Germline V lookup: CDR1 SGDLS, CDR2 YYNGEE. The V segment lost 2 bases and the J segment 8 bases; nucleotides outside the gene matches: 7. This CDR3 has 14 amino acids. The variable domain in full, with the rest retrieved from reference TRBV9 and TRBJ1-2, is DSGVTQTPKHLITATGQRVTLRCSPRSGDLSVYWYQQSLDQGLQFLIQYYNGEERAKGNILERFSAQQFPDLHSELNLSSLELGDSALYFCASSVGQGRMGYTFGSGTRLTVV.

Notes on this clone: The same CDR3 also results from other DNA sequences found in this sample. V and J are TRBV19 and TRBJ1-1; no reliable D call. In germline, CDR1 is LNHDA, CDR2 SQIVND (reference sequence). The CDR3 spans 13 residues. Trimming stripped 6 bases from V and 1 base from J, with 9 bases between. CDR3 coding DNA: TGTGCCAGTAGCAAAGACAAGAACACTGAAGCTTTCTTT. It translates to CASSKDKNTEAFF.

This chain links TRBV20-1 with TRBJ1-2; D is perhaps TRBD1 (6 bases). The CDR3 runs to 11 residues. Germline CDR1 and CDR2: DFQATT and SNEGSKA (reference sequence). The CDR3 spells CKLRGNYGYTF. CDR3 in DNA: TGCAAACTTAGGGGGAACTATGGCTACACCTTC.

The rearrangement uses TRBV7-9 and TRBJ2-7; 9 nucleotides align to TRBD1. The junction had 8 bases not matched to a gene; V was cut back by 4 bases and J by 7 bases. From germline, CDR1 is SEHNR and CDR2 FQNEAQ (reference sequence). The CDR3 is made up of 14 amino acids. The DNA for the CDR3 is TGTGCCAGCAGCTCCGGGACAGGGAGATGGGAGCAGTACTTC. Amino acid sequence: CASSSGTGRWEQYF. The full variable domain, completed using reference TRBV7-9 and TRBJ2-7, is DTGVSQNPRHKITKRGQNVTFRCDPISEHNRLYWYRQTLGQGPEFLTYFQNEAQLEKSRLLSDRFSAERPKGSFSTLEIQRTEQGDSAMYLCASSSGTGRWEQYFGPGTRLTVT.

The V and J genes are TRBV28 and TRBJ1-2, with no clear D. With 4 bases removed from V and 4 bases from J, the gap between germline ends came to 7 bases. Looked up from germline, CDR1 is MDHEN and CDR2 is SYDVKM. The CDR3 is 12 residues long. The CDR3 nucleotides read TGTGCCAGCAGTTGGGAGGGCTATGGCTACACCTTC. Amino acid sequence: CASSWEGYGYTF.